Described below is a single T cell receptor beta chain sequence and its context. The target of this receptor is not known. No much larger clone exists at a distance of one base, and base qualities are not known. The method behind the library was the immunoSEQ multiplex PCR assay. For the multiplex PCR, a mixture combining 60 forward primers for TCR Vbeta segments and 13 reverse primers for TCR Jbeta segments was used. The CDR3 region of rearranged TCR beta genes was amplified from genomic DNA with a multiplex PCR assay. On the Illumina HiSeq System, the amplified TCR beta libraries were sequenced as 87-base-pair reads. In the original analysis: In a later analysis, tens of millions of unique TCR beta chains were counted across the 666 repertoires, and approximately 11 million of these chains were shared by at least two donors. To remove PCR and sequencing errors, raw reads were error-corrected and collapsed into unique sequences using a nearest-neighbor algorithm that merged closely related sequences. To assign V, D and J gene segments, CDR3 sequences were aligned to IMGT reference sequences. Each retained sequence needed at least a six-nucleotide match to both a V gene segment and a J gene segment. A rearrangement counted as productive if the CDR3 had no stop codons and remained in frame with V and J, and every other rearrangement counted as non-productive. Following IMGT convention, CDR3 was defined as the stretch from the second conserved V-encoded cysteine up to the conserved J-encoded phenylalanine. In an earlier analysis of 587 of the donors, sequences lacking an unambiguous match to a single V gene segment were excluded. In an earlier analysis of about 590 of the donors, a V segment was called functional when productive rearrangements were above 56.7%, and segregating when the standard deviation between donors exceeded 5%. A statistical classification framework was built to diagnose cytomegalovirus status from the catalog of TCR beta chain sequences. In a later analysis, V and J genes were assigned by comparing TCR nucleotide sequences against IMGT/GENE-DB human TR gene sequences. Using the TCRdist pipeline, a later analysis assigned CDR3 sequences along with most-parsimonious VDJ recombination scenarios. In a later analysis, each TCR beta chain was defined by its CDR3 amino acid sequence together with its V-gene family, and reads lacking a unique V-gene family were excluded. A later analysis removed roughly 590 highly shared, low-generation-probability nucleotide sequences to deal with suspected cross-contamination and a sequencing artifact. For each public chain, a later analysis derived a clonal expansion index from normalized ranks of inferred template counts within each repertoire. Generation probabilities in a later analysis came from a VDJ recombination model fitted to out-of-frame rearrangements, and those results were checked against IGoR. In a later analysis, hypergeometric tests were used to score TCR-TCR, TCR-HLA and TCR-CMV co-occurrence, with a repertoire-size bias correction applied to TCR pairs. To estimate false discovery rates, a later analysis permuted the HLA or CMV assignments 20 times. In a later analysis, co-occurring TCRs were grouped using DBSCAN, with TCRdist sequence similarity added in when clustering inside HLA-allele-positive subsets. For co-occurrence clustering, repertoires with fewer than 30,000 or more than 120,000 public chains were excluded, along with 4 to 6 repertoires with anomalous nucleotide sharing. TCRdb limited this immuneACCESS table to in-frame rearrangements with V and J called. A share of clones is missing; checked studies link under half to unresolved V genes, and the rest is unexplained. For V, J and clone size, that table is used; D and trimming come from the DNA. The sample includes roughly 150,000 clones, with 60% to 75% observed a single time. Approximately 1.6% of the sample is in the top ten clones.

The cohort consisted of 666 healthy bone marrow donors. At the time of sampling, every cohort member was nominally healthy, though immune exposures that went unrecorded were likely present. CMV serostatus was positive for 289 and negative for about 50% of the roughly 670 cohort members, and was not recorded for this donor. Each donor provided a peripheral blood sample, and peripheral blood mononuclear cells were used for TCR beta sequencing. Genomic DNA extraction from the blood cell samples was performed with the Qiagen DNeasy Blood Extraction Kit. After removal of 7 bases from V and 4 bases from J, the junction retains 8 bases not matched to a gene. The germline V gene encodes CDR1 MDHEN and CDR2 SYDVKM. The CDR3 sequence holds 14 residues, the cysteine and phenylalanine included. Solely the CDR3 DNA is kept, with 42 bases framed from the first base. The sample is drawn from a study of cytomegalovirus exposure and HLA in healthy donors (dated by TCRdb to the late 2010s). Study-level background: An earlier analysis of more than 550 of the donors reported 276 Gb of sequence data and 90 million to 120 million unique TCR beta sequences obtained from around 180 million T cells. About 300 gigabases of sequencing data and around 85 million unique TCR sequences made up an early release that covered 500 to 700 HLA-typed donors. Of the roughly 400 genotyped donors, 75% to 85% were placed in the genetic ancestry cluster associated with self-reported Caucasian donors. The aim of the study was to test whether cataloging public T cell receptors could identify signatures of past pathogen exposure. The study used immunosequencing to profile the T cell repertoires of some 600 subjects and linked those repertoires to cytomegalovirus serostatus. In addition to the first cohort of 650 to 750 subjects, a separate validation cohort of 120 different subjects was used. High-throughput TCR immunosequencing, statistical association of individual TCRs with disease status, and machine learning were combined to predict cytomegalovirus infection status. A later analysis re-analyzed previously published TCR beta repertoires from about 730 donors and added high-resolution HLA genotyping to study TCR occurrence patterns. In the later analysis, no new phenotypic data were used to find candidate immune exposures; instead, reliance was placed on TCR beta sequences and their occurrence across donors. An earlier analysis of about 600 of the donors used high-throughput TCR beta sequencing to judge whether each TCR beta V gene segment behaved as functional or pseudogenic. Donor age, sex, ethnicity and CMV serostatus were compiled together with the repertoire data. Genome-wide SNP genotypes for about three fifths of the 666 donors were used in a later genetic analysis, which treated that subset as a discovery cohort. Every discovery cohort repertoire had been produced on one sequencing platform. Class I and class II HLA loci were covered by the typing at four-digit resolution. The number of donors typed differed by locus, with roughly 620-630 for A, B, C, DRB1 and DQB1, roughly 550 for DQA1, some 570 for DPA1, and 400 to 490 for DPB1. Four to six DR-DQ haplotypes were handled as single units for association and clustering because linkage in the cohort was strong. Among roughly 370 genotyped donors of the cohort, an average of 235,054 unique TCR beta nucleotide sequences were sequenced per donor, roughly 18% of them non-productive. The paper's findings and limits, for the study overall: Some IMGT-functional V segments, including TRBV6-2 and TRBV6-3, could not be told apart with the 87-base-pair reads, so those segments were excluded. HLA typing was unavailable for some donors at each locus, so association tests used only the typed subset. A later analysis found that TCR association rates varied across HLA loci, with DRB1 alleles showing the most associated TCRs and HLA-C alleles the fewest. Most TCR sequences were seen in very few donors, while some public TCRs were found in many individuals. In vitro tests confirmed that a few of the cytomegalovirus-associated TCR beta chains recognize cytomegalovirus antigens. A further reported finding was that TCR beta sequences accurately predicted the HLA-A and HLA-B alleles for most subjects in the first cohort. A later analysis found that HLA-associated TCR beta chains were more clonally expanded and had lower generation probabilities than equally common non-associated chains. A cluster of highly shared sequence variants was judged likely to be a technical artifact of the sequencing pipeline. In a later genetic analysis, a missense DCLRE1C variant was associated with V-gene and J-gene trimming of TCR beta chains, and the association was replicated in an independent cohort. Broadly in line with IMGT annotations, most TCR beta V segments showed up in productive rearrangements about 87% or about 30% of the time in an earlier analysis of approximately 640 of the donors. A later genetic analysis reported fewer N-insertions in productive TCRs among donors in an Asian-associated ancestry cluster than the approximately 670-donor mean. Immune exposure information for the cohort was limited to CMV serostatus. Correlated functional status among segregating V segments might be attributable to linkage disequilibrium, but an unknown experimental factor could not be ruled out. Strong co-occurrence of HLA alleles, especially DR and DQ, made assigning TCR associations to individual alleles difficult. In this cohort, only TCR beta chains were sequenced, and detectable features were limited by the absence of alpha or paired-chain data. A later analysis reported that several top co-occurrence clusters appeared linked to parvovirus B19, influenza, CMV and Epstein-Barr virus. In the study, approximately 150 TCR beta chains were listed as associated with cytomegalovirus. In both the original and validation cohorts, the classifier was reported to diagnose cytomegalovirus status with high specificity and sensitivity. At a false discovery rate of 0.05, a later analysis linked some 18,000 TCR beta sequences to specific HLA alleles. Because counts were too low, 15 to 20 rarely observed V segments, including chromosome 9 orphons, were left out of the earlier analysis of several hundred of the donors. It was suggested by the authors that the approach could potentially be generalized to other disease states and immunological phenotypes. According to a later analysis, most CMV-associated TCR beta chains appeared to be HLA-restricted, and the HLA associations seemed to be driven largely by CMV exposure. Sequencing depth was assumed to be roughly uniform across donors in the presence/absence analyses, though that assumption may not hold.

The TCR was taken from a human donor in good health. Sequenced input: PBMCs. The chain is assembled from TRBV28 and TRBJ1-1, with TRBD1 matching 8 junction bases. CDR3 region: CASTAGGRGTEAFF. The DNA sequence follows: TGTGCCAGCACGGCAGGGGGCCGTGGCACTGAAGCTTTCTTT.